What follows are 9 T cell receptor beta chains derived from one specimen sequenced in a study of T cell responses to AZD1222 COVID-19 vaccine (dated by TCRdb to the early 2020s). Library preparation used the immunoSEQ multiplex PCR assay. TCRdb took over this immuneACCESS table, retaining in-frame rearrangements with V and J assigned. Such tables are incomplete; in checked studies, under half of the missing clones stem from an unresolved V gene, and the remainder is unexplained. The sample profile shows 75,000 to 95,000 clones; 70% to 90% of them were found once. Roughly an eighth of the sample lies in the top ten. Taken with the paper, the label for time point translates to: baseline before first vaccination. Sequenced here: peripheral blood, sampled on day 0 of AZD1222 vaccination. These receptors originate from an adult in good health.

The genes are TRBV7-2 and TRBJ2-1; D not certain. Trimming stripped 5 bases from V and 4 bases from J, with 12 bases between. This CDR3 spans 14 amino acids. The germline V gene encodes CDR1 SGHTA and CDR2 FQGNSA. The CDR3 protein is CASSPSRYYNEQFF. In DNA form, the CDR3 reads TGTGCCAGCAGCCCATCCCGGTATTACAATGAGCAGTTCTTC.

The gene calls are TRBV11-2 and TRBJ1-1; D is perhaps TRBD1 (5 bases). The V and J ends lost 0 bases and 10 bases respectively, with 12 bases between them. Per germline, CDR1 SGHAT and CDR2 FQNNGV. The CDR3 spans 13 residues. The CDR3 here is CASSLDDRRGAFF. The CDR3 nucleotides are TGTGCCAGCAGCTTAGATGACCGAAGGGGAGCTTTCTTT. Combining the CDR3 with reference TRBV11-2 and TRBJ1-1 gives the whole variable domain EAGVAQSPRYKIIEKRQSVAFWCNPISGHATLYWYQQILGQGPKLLIQFQNNGVVDDSQLPKDRFSAERLKGVDSTLKIQPAKLEDSAVYLCASSLDDRRGAFFGQGTRLTVV.

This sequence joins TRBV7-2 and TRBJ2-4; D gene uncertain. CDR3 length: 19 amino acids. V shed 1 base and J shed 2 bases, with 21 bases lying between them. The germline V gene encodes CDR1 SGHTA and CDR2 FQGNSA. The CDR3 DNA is TGTGCCAGCAGCTTAGAAGTGGTCTCCTGGGGTACAACCAAAAACATTCAGTACTTC. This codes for CASSLEVVSWGTTKNIQYF.

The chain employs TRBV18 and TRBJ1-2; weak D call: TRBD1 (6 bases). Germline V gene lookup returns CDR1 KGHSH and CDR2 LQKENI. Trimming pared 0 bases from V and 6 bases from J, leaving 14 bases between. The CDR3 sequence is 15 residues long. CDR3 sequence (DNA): TGTGCCAGCTCACCACCGTCCAGGGGAAATGATGGCTACACCTTC. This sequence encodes CASSPPSRGNDGYTF.

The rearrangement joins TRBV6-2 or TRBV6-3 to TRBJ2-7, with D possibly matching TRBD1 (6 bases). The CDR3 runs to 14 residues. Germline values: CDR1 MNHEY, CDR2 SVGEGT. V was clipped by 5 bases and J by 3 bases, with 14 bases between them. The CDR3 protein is CASSTGFSGYEQYF. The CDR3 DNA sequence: TGTGCCAGCAGTACAGGGTTCAGTGGCTACGAGCAGTACTTC.

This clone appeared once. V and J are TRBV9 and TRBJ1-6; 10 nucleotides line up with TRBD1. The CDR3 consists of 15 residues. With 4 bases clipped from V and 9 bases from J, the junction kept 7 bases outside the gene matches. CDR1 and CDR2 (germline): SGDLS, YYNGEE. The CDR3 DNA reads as TGTGCCAGCAGCTCCGGGACAGGGGCCACTTCACCCCTCCACTTT. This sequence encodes CASSSGTGATSPLHF.

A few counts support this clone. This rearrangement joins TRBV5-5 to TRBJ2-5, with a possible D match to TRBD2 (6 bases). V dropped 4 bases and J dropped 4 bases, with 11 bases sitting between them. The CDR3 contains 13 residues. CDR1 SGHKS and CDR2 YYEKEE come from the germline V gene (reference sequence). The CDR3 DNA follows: TGTGCCAGCAGCCCGTCGGGGGTAGAGACCCAGTACTTC. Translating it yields CASSPSGVETQYF.

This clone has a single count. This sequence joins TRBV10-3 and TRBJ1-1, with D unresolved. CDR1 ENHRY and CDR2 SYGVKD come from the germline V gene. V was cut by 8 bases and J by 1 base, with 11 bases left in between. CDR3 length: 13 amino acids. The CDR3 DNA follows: TGTGCCATCCGTGCCAGGTCGAACACTGAAGCTTTCTTT. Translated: CAIRARSNTEAFF.

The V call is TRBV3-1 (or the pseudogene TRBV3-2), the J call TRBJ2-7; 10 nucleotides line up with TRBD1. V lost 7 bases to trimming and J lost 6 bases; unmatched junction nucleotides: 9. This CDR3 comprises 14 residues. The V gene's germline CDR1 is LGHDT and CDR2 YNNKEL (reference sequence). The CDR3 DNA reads TGTGCCAGCACTTCCCGGGACAGGGGTCGCGAGCAGTACTTC. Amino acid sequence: CASTSRDRGREQYF.